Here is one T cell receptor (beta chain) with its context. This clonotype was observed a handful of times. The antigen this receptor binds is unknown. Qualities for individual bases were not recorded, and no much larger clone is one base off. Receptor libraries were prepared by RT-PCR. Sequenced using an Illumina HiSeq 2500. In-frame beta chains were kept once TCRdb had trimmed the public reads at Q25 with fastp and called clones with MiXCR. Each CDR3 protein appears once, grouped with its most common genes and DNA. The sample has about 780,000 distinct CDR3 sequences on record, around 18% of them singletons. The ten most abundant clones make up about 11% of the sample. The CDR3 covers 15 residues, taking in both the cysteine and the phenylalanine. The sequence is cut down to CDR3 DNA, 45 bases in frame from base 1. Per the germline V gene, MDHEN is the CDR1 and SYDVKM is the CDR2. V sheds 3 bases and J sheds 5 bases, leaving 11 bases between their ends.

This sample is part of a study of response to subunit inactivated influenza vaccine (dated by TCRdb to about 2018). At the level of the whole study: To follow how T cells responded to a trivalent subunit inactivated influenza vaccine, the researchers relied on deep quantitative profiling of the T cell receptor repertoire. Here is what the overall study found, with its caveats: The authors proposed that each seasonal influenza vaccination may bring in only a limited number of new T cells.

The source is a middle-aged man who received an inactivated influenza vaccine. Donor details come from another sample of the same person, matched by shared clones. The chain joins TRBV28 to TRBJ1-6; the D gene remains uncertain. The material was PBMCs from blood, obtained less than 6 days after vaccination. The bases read TGTGCCAGCAGTTTGGCAAACCTAAATAATTCACCCCTCCACTTT. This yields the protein CASSLANLNNSPLHF.